The T cell receptor (beta chain) described here comes from a study of blood T cell repertoires in COVID-19 (TCRdb year 2020). Some background on the complete study: Collaborator samples came from the United States, Italy and Spain and covered acute and convalescent phases of COVID-19. The material from the prospective study consisted of cDNA or gDNA derived from T cells, B-cell-depleted T cells, or PBMCs. The dataset comprised deeply sampled blood TCRbeta repertoires from subjects exposed to, actively infected with, or recovered from COVID-19. The repertoires were made available in a free public database intended to serve as a resource for research on the immune response to SARS-CoV-2. Samples were obtained from the ongoing ImmuneRACE study (first 160 participants) and from 1,254 subjects provided by 6 global collaborators. Sample metadata almost always included a de-identified subject ID, COVID-19 status, age in years and sex. Where available, HLA class I and class II types were obtained from metadata supplied by the sample provider rather than from assay-based typing.

Samples from volunteer blood donors who had recovered from COVID-19 were contributed by a second Seattle source. Each collaborating institution followed its own protocols to collect whole blood in K2EDTA tubes. For TCRbeta analysis, collaborators shipped samples as frozen whole blood, isolated PBMCs, or DNA extracted from either of those sample types. TCRbeta CDR3 regions were amplified from genomic DNA by means of the immunoSEQ Assay, a bias-controlled multiplex PCR. On the study's bioinformatics: Within the assay, amplification of reference gene primers was used to estimate how many nucleated cells each sample contained. To quantify the absolute abundance of each unique TCRbeta CDR3 rearrangement, sequence reads were collapsed and filtered. For each sample, productive Simpson clonality was calculated as the square root of Simpson's diversity index across productive rearrangements. TCRdb obtained this table from immuneACCESS and retained in-frame rearrangements with V and J assigned. These tables miss some clones; where compared with another copy, unresolved V genes account for less than half of the shortfall, and the remainder is unexplained. V and J calls and clone size are copied from that table; D and trimming were computed from the DNA. A total of some 300,000 clones appear in this sample, more than 70% of them only once. The biggest ten clones account for approximately 7% of the sample.

Broad study findings and their caveats: The quantity of clinical and demographic metadata differed by source and by participant and was supplied without curation.

This clone has a single count. The target of this receptor is not known. No much larger clonotype is one base removed from it; base qualities were not supplied. V drops 4 bases and J drops 5 bases, leaving 21 bases in between. The CDR3 goes from the cysteine to the phenylalanine over 16 residues. Only the CDR3 region is kept as DNA, spanning 48 bases read in frame from base 1. The CDR1 and CDR2 encoded by the germline V gene are MNHEY and SVGAGI. This chain is built from TRBV6-5 and TRBJ2-7, with TRBD2 as a weak D call on 5 bases. Sequenced input: peripheral blood. The sequence came from a woman in her twenties or thirties who had recovered from COVID-19. Here is the DNA: TGTGCCAGCAGTTTGATGGGTAGTGAGGGAAAAGACGAGCAGTACTTC. Its translation reads: CASSLMGSEGKDEQYF.